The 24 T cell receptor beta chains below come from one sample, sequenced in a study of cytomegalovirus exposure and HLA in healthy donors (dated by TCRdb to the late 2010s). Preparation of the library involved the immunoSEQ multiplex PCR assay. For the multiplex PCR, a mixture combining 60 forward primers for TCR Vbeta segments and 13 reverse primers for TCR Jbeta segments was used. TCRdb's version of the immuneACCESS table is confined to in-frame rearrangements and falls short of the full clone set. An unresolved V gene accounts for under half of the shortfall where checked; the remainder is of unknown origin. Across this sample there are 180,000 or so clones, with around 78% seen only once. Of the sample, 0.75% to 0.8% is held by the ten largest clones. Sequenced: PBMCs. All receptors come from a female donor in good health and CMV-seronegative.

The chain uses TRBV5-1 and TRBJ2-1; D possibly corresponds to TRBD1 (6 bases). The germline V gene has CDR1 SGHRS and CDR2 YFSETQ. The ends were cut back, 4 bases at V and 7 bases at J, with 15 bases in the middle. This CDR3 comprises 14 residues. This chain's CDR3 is CASSIRQGPNEQFF. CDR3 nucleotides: TGCGCCAGCAGCATCCGGCAGGGGCCAAATGAGCAGTTCTTC.

The CDR3 region is CASSPQVVYNSPLHF. CDR3 coding DNA: TGTGCCAGCAGTCCACAGGTTGTCTATAATTCACCCCTCCACTTT. This sequence joins TRBV27 and TRBJ1-6; a possible D gene is TRBD1 (5 bases). Trimming shortened V by 5 bases and J by 3 bases, and 11 bases separated the two germline ends. This CDR3 has 15 residues. The germline gives CDR1 MNHEY, CDR2 SMNVEV (reference sequence).

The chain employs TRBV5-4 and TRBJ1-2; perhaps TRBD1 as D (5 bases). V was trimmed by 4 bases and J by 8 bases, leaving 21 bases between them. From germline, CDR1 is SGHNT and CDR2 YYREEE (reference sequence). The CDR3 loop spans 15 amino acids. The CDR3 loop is CASSPGGAGAKGYTF. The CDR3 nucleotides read TGTGCCAGCAGCCCAGGCGGGGCCGGGGCTAAAGGCTACACCTTC.

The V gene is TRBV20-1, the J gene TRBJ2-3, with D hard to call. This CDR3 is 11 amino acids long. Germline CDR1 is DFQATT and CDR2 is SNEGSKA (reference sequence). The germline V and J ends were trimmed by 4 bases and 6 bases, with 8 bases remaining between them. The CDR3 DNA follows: TGCAGTGCTATAAACATGGATACGCAGTATTTT. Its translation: CSAINMDTQYF.

CDR3 nucleotides: TGTGCCAGCAGCTTGGGGGGAGTAGGCCCTAATGAAAAACTGTTTTTT. Amino acids: CASSLGGVGPNEKLFF. The genes are TRBV5-4 and TRBJ1-4; D gene unclear. With 0 bases removed from V and 3 bases from J, the gap between germline ends came to 12 bases. The CDR3 has 16 residues. Germline V gene sequence: CDR1 SGHNT, CDR2 YYREEE (reference sequence).

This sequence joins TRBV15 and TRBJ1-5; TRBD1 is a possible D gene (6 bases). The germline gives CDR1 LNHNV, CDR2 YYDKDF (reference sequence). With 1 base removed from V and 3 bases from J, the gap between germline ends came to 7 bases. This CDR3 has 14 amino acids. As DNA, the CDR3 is TGTGCCACCAGCAGAGGGACAGTCAATCAGCCCCAGCATTTT. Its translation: CATSRGTVNQPQHF.

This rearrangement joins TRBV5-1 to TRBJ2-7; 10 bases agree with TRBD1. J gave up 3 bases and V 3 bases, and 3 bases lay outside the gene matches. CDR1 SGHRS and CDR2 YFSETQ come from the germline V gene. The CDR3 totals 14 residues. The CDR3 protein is CASSSGTGVYEQYF. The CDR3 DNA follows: TGCGCCAGCAGCTCCGGGACAGGGGTCTACGAGCAGTACTTC.

CDR3 sequence reads: CASSAHRDRYTGELFF. DNA for the CDR3: TGTGCCAGCAGCGCCCACCGGGACAGATACACCGGGGAGCTGTTTTTT. The V call is TRBV7-4, the J call TRBJ2-2; 7 nucleotides line up with TRBD1. J lost 3 bases, V lost 5 bases, and 9 bases had no gene match. Germline values: CDR1 SGHVT, CDR2 SQSDAQ. The CDR3 runs to 16 residues.

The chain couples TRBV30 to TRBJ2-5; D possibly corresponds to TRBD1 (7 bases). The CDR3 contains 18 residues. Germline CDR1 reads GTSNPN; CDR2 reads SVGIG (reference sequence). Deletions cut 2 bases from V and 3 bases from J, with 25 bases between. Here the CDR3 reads CAWSSTWGAGQIKETQYF. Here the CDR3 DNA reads TGTGCCTGGAGTTCCACTTGGGGTGCGGGACAGATAAAAGAGACCCAGTACTTC.

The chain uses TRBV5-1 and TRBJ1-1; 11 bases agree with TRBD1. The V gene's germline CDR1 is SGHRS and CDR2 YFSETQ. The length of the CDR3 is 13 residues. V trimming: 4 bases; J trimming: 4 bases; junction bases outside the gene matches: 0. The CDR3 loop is CASSGTGGTEAFF. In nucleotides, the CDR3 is TGCGCCAGCAGCGGGACAGGGGGCACTGAAGCTTTCTTT.

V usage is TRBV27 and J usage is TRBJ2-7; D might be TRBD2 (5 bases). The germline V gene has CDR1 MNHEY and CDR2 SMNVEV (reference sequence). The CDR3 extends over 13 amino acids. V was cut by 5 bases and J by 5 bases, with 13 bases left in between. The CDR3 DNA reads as TGTGCCAGCAGTGAGGGAATAACGAACGAGCAGTACTTC. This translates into CASSEGITNEQYF.

The chain's CDR3 is CASSFDRTFQETQYF. The CDR3 coding sequence is TGTGCCAGCAGCTTCGACAGAACCTTCCAAGAGACCCAGTACTTC. The V gene is TRBV5-4, the J gene TRBJ2-5, with a possible D match to TRBD1 (5 bases). With 2 bases removed from V and 1 base from J, the gap between germline ends came to 12 bases. The germline gives CDR1 SGHNT, CDR2 YYREEE (reference sequence). CDR3 size: 15 residues.

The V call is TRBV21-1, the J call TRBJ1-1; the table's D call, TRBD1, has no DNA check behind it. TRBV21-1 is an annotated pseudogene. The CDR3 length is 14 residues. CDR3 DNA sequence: TGTGCCAGCGGCCGACAGAGGCGGAACACTGAAGCTTTCTTT. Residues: CASGRQRRNTEAFF.

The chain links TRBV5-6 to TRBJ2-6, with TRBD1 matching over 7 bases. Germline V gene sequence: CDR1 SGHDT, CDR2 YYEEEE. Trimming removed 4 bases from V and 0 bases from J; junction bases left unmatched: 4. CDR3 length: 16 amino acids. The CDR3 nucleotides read TGTGCCAGCAGCCGGGACAGAAGCTCTGGGGCCAACGTCCTGACTTTC. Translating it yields CASSRDRSSGANVLTF.

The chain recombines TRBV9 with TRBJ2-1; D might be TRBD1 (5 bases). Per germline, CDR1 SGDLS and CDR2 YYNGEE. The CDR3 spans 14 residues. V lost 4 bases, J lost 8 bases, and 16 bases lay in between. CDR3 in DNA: TGTGCCAGCAGCCCTACCTCCCTAGGGGATGAGCAGTTCTTC. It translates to CASSPTSLGDEQFF.

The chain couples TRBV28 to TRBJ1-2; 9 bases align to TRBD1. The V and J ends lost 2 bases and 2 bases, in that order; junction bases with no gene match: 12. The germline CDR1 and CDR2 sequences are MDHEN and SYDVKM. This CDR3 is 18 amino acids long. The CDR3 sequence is CASSLATLVGTGNYGYTF. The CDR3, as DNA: TGTGCCAGCAGTTTAGCCACGTTAGTCGGGACAGGGAACTATGGCTACACCTTC.

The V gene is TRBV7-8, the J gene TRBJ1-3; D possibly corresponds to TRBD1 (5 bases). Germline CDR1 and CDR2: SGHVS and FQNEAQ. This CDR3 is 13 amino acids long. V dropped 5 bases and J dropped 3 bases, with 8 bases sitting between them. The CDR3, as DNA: TGTGCCAGCAGCGGCAGGGTTGGAAACACCATATATTTT. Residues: CASSGRVGNTIYF.

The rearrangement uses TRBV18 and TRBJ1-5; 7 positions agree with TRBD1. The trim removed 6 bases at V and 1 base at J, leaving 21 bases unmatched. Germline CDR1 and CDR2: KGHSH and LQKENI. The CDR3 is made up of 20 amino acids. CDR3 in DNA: TGTGCCAGCTCCCGGGATACCTGGGGTGCGACAGGGAGCAGCAATCAGCCCCAGCATTTT. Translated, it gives CASSRDTWGATGSSNQPQHF.

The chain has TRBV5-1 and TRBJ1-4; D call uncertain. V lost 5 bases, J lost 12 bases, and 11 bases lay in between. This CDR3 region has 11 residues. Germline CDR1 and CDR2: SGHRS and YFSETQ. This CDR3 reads CASSSTRELFF. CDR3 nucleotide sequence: TGCGCCAGCAGTTCTACCCGGGAACTGTTTTTT.

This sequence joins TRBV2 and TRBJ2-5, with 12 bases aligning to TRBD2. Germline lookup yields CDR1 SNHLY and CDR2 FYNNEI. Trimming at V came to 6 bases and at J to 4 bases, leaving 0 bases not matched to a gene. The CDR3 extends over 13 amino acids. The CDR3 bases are TGTGCCAGCAGACTAGCGGGAGGAGAGACCCAGTACTTC. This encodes CASRLAGGETQYF.

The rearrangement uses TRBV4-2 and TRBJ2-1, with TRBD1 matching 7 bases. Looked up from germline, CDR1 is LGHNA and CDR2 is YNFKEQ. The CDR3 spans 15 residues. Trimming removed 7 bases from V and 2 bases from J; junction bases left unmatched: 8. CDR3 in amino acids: CASNFRDSAYNEQFF. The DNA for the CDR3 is TGTGCCAGCAACTTCCGGGACAGTGCCTACAATGAGCAGTTCTTC.

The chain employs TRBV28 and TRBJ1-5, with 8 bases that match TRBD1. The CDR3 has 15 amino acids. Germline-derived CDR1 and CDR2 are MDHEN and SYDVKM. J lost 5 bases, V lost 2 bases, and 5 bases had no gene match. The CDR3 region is CASSLSWTGHQPQHF. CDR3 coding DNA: TGTGCCAGCAGTTTAAGTTGGACAGGGCATCAGCCCCAGCATTTT.

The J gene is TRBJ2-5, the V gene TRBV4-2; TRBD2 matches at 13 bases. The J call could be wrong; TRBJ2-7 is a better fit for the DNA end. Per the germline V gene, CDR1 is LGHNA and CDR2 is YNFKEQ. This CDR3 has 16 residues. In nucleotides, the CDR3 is TGTGCCAGCAGCCTTGGGACTAGCGGGAACATCTACGAGCAGTACTTC. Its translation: CASSLGTSGNIYEQYF.

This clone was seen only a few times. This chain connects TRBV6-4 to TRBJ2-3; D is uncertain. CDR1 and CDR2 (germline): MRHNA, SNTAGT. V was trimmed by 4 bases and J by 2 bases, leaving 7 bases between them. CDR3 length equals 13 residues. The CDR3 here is CASSVTDTDTQYF. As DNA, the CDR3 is TGTGCCAGCAGTGTAACAGACACAGATACGCAGTATTTT.